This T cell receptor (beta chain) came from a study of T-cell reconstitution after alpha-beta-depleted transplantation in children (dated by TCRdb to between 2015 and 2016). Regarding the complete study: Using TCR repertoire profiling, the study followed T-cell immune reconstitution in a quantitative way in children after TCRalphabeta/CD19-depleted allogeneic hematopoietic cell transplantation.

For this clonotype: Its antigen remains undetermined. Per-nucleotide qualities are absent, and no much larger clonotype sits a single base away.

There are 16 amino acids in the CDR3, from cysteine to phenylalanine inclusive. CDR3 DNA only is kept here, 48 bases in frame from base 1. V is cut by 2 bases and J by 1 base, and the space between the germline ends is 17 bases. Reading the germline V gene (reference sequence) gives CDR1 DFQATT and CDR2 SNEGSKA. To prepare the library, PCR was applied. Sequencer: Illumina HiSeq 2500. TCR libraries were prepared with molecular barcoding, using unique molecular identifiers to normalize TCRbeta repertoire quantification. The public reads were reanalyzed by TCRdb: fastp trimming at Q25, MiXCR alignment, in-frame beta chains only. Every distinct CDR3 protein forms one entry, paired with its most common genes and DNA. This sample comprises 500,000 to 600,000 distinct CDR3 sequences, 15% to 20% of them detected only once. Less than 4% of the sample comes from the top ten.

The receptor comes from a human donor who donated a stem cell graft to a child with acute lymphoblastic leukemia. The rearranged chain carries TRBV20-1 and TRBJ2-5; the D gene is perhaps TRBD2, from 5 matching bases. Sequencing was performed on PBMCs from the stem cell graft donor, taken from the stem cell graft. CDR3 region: CSARRGEAVLQETQYF. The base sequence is TGCAGTGCTAGACGGGGTGAGGCAGTCCTCCAAGAGACCCAGTACTTC.